The clone carrying this TCR beta chain came up a few times. Its antigen is not identified. Expressed TCRB transcripts were sequenced because the isolated RNA had all been reverse transcribed beforehand. The method was immunoSEQ multiplex PCR; TCRdb's version includes in-frame clones alone and lacks a portion of them. The sample includes around 600,000 clones, 9.5% to 15% of them seen just once. This specimen belongs to a study of beta chain features in type 1 diabetes. Findings and limits, study-wide: Insertions at VDJ junctions were less frequent in type 1 diabetes patients. These patients also deleted more nucleotides at the same junctions. People with Type 1 diabetes carried modestly yet significantly shorter TCRB CDR3s in all four CD4+ subsets.

Germline V gene data show CDR1 as SGHTA and CDR2 as FQGNSA. V lost 1 base and J lost 7, with 8 bases in between. The CDR3 length is 13 residues. The sequenced sample was naive CD4+ T cells from blood. The origin of this receptor is a man aged 25-40 years with type 1 diabetes. This chain joins TRBV7-2 and TRBJ1-5; D call uncertain. CDR3 region: CASSLGWGQPQHF. The CDR3 DNA follows: TGTGCCAGCAGCTTAGGGTGGGGACAGCCCCAGCATTTT.